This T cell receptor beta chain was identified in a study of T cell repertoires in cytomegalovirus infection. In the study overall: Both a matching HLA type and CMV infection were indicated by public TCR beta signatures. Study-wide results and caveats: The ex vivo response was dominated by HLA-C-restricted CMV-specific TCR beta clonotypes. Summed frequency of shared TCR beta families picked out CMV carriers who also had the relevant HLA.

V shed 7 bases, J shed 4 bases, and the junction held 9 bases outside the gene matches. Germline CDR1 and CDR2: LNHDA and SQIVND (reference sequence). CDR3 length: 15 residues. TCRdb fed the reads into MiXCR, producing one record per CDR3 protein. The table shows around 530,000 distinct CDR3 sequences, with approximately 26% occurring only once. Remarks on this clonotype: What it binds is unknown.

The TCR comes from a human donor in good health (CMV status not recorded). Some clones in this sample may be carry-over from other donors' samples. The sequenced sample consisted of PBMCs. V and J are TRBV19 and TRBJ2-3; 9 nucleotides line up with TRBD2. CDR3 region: CASTGGLAGPDTQYF. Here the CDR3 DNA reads TGTGCCAGTACGGGAGGGCTAGCGGGACCAGATACGCAGTATTTT.